These 31 T cell receptor beta chains originate from one sample sequenced in a study of blood T cell repertoires in COVID-19. Assay: immunoSEQ multiplex PCR; the TCRdb copy retains only in-frame clones and omits some. The sample lists about half a million clones; 70% to 90% were seen once. The specimen sequenced was peripheral blood. The receptors come from a human donor in a cohort sampled during active COVID-19.

A few counts support this clone. The rearrangement uses TRBV2 and TRBJ2-3; D is possibly TRBD1 (5 bases). This CDR3 contains 15 residues. Germline CDR1 and CDR2: SNHLY and FYNNEI. The V gene lost 3 bases and the J gene lost 1 base, with 11 bases spanning the gap. DNA for the CDR3: TGTGCCAGCAGTGATCTCCAGGGCGGCACAGATACGCAGTATTTT. Translation gives CASSDLQGGTDTQYF.

The rearrangement links TRBV2 to TRBJ1-1, with D possibly TRBD1 on 5 matching bases. V lost 10 bases, J lost 11 bases, and 20 bases lay in between. This CDR3 is 12 amino acids long. Germline lookup yields CDR1 SNHLY and CDR2 FYNNEI. CDR3 amino acids: CATQGQVREAFF. CDR3 sequence (DNA): TGTGCCACCCAGGGCCAAGTTCGGGAGGCTTTCTTT. The variable domain in full, with the rest retrieved from reference TRBV2 and TRBJ1-1, is EPEVTQTPSHQVTQMGQEVILRCVPISNHLYFYWYRQILGQKVEFLVSFYNNEISEKSEIFDDQFSVERPDGSNFTLKIRSTKLEDSAMYFCATQGQVREAFFGQGTRLTVV.

V is TRBV4-3 and J is TRBJ2-6, with no clear D. This CDR3 is 15 amino acids long. The germline V and J ends were trimmed by 1 base and 0 bases, with 4 bases remaining between them. Germline V CDR1 and CDR2: LGHNA, YSLEER. CDR3 amino acids: CASSQVSSGANVLTF. For the CDR3, the DNA is TGCGCCAGCAGCCAAGTATCCTCTGGGGCCAACGTCCTGACTTTC.

The V gene is TRBV5-8, the J gene TRBJ2-1, with D tentatively TRBD2 (5 bases). The CDR3 covers 12 residues. V lost 6 bases, J lost 9 bases, and 13 bases lay in between. CDR1 and CDR2 from the germline V gene are SGHTS and YDEGEE. CDR3 sequence (DNA): TGTGCCAGCACATTCCTTGGAGGTGAGCAGTTCTTC. This encodes CASTFLGGEQFF.

The V call is TRBV6-5, the J call TRBJ2-3, with 7 nucleotides matching TRBD2. V lost 11 bases to trimming and J lost 0 bases; unmatched junction nucleotides: 8. This CDR3 contains 14 residues. From germline, CDR1 is MNHEY and CDR2 SVGAGI. CDR3 protein: CAHTRERSTDTQYF. The CDR3, as DNA: TGTGCCCACACGCGGGAGCGGAGCACAGATACGCAGTATTTT.

V is TRBV7-8 and J is TRBJ1-5; TRBD1 aligns across 10 bases. Germline trimming cut 1 base from V and 5 bases from J; bases unmatched to any gene: 2. Germline assignment: CDR1 SGHVS and CDR2 FQNEAQ. The CDR3 runs to 15 residues. The CDR3 loop reads CASSLGDRGYQPQHF. The CDR3 DNA sequence: TGTGCCAGCAGCTTAGGGGACAGGGGCTATCAGCCCCAGCATTTT.

In DNA, the CDR3 is TGTGCCAGCAACAAAGGGGATTACACTGAAGCTTTCTTT. This encodes CASNKGDYTEAFF. The chain has TRBV3-1 (or the pseudogene TRBV3-2) and TRBJ1-1; tentatively, D is TRBD1 (5 bases). Germline-derived CDR1 and CDR2 are LGHDT and YNNKEL (reference sequence). The V gene lost 7 bases and the J gene lost 3 bases, with 12 bases spanning the gap. CDR3 length: 13 amino acids.

This clone was seen a single time. J is TRBJ2-7 and V is TRBV29-1; D may be TRBD1 (5 bases). Germline CDR1 is SQVTM and CDR2 is ANQGSEA. V was clipped by 6 bases and J by 0 bases, with 15 bases between them. This CDR3 is 14 amino acids long. DNA of the CDR3: TGCAGCGTCGCCTCAGGGCTTAGCTCCTACGAGCAGTACTTC. Translated, it gives CSVASGLSSYEQYF.

This clone was picked up a small number of times. V gene TRBV11-2 combines with J gene TRBJ1-2; 7 bases align to TRBD1. Germline loops: CDR1 SGHAT, CDR2 FQNNGV. The CDR3 sequence is 16 residues long. With 5 bases clipped from V and 0 bases from J, the junction kept 9 bases outside the gene matches. The CDR3 bases are TGTGCCAGCAGCCTAATCCGGGACAGCGCTAACTATGGCTACACCTTC. It encodes CASSLIRDSANYGYTF.

The genes are TRBV19 and TRBJ1-2; the match to TRBD1 covers 7 bases. CDR3 length: 14 residues. The J segment lost 8 bases and the V segment lost 4 bases, leaving 10 bases of the junction unmatched. The V gene's germline CDR1 is LNHDA and CDR2 SQIVND (reference sequence). This CDR3 is CASSTRGAPWGYTF. The CDR3 DNA sequence: TGTGCCAGTAGTACCAGGGGGGCTCCATGGGGCTACACCTTC.

Concerning this clone: Other DNA sequences in the same sample also yield this CDR3. J is TRBJ1-2 and V is TRBV7-9, with D unclear. Germline V CDR1 and CDR2: SEHNR, FQNEAQ (reference sequence). CDR3 length: 13 amino acids. Trimming left V 2 bases short and J 3 bases short, with 7 bases between. In DNA form, the CDR3 reads TGTGCCAGCAGCTTAAATTCCGACTATGGCTACACCTTC. This codes for CASSLNSDYGYTF.

This chain joins TRBV4-1 and TRBJ2-5; 7 bases agree with TRBD2. Per the germline V gene, CDR1 is MGHRA and CDR2 is YSYEKL. The CDR3 runs 15 residues. V lost 0 bases to trimming and J lost 5 bases; unmatched junction nucleotides: 6. The CDR3: CASSQEGRGGETQYF. DNA of the CDR3: TGCGCCAGCAGCCAAGAAGGTCGGGGAGGGGAGACCCAGTACTTC.

This clone was counted a single time. The genes are TRBV4-2 and TRBJ2-6; TRBD2 might be the D (5 bases). Looked up from germline, CDR1 is LGHNA and CDR2 is YNFKEQ. V lost 0 bases and J 0 bases, leaving 12 bases between the germline ends. This CDR3 comprises 18 residues. CDR3 DNA: TGTGCCAGCAGCCAAGATGGATCGGGGAGCTCTGGGGCCAACGTCCTGACTTTC. It specifies CASSQDGSGSSGANVLTF.

The chain links TRBV19 to TRBJ2-1, with 10 bases identical to TRBD2. This CDR3 has 13 residues. Germline CDR1 LNHDA, CDR2 SQIVND (reference sequence). The CDR3 region has the DNA TGTGCATTAGCGGGAGGCACCTACAATGAGCAGTTCTTC. Translated, it gives CALAGGTYNEQFF.

In its sample, this clone was seen a few times. The CDR3, as DNA: TGTGCCCTGGGGGGGGAATATGGCTACACCTTC. Translation gives CALGGEYGYTF. The genes are TRBV28 and TRBJ1-2; tentative D call: TRBD1 (5 bases). CDR3 length equals 11 residues. Germline V CDR1 and CDR2: MDHEN, SYDVKM. Trimming removed 11 bases at V and 5 bases at J, with 12 bases between.

The chain recombines TRBV4-1 with TRBJ1-6; 10 bases map to TRBD1. Germline CDR1 MGHRA, CDR2 YSYEKL. V shed 3 bases, J shed 10 bases, and the junction held 15 bases outside the gene matches. The CDR3 is 18 residues long. CDR3 loop: CASSHDPPVGTGVSPLHF. Here the CDR3 DNA reads TGCGCCAGCAGCCATGATCCTCCGGTGGGGACAGGGGTGTCACCCCTCCACTTT.

The chain carries TRBV3-1 (or the pseudogene TRBV3-2) and TRBJ1-2, with D possibly TRBD1 on 5 matching bases. The CDR3 has 17 amino acids. Trimming pared 7 bases from V and 5 bases from J, leaving 26 bases between. CDR1 is LGHDT and CDR2 is YNNKEL in the germline V gene (reference sequence). CDR3 nucleotides: TGTGCCAGCACACAGACTAGGACCGGGGCCGGTGGATATGGCTACACCTTC. This translates into CASTQTRTGAGGYGYTF.

This rearrangement joins TRBV3-1 (or the pseudogene TRBV3-2) to TRBJ2-3; 9 bases agree with TRBD2. Trimming at V came to 2 bases and at J to 1 base, leaving 4 bases not matched to a gene. This CDR3 comprises 16 residues. CDR1 is LGHDT, CDR2 YNNKEL, per germline (reference sequence). The DNA for the CDR3 is TGTGCCAGCAGCCAATCCCCTAGCGGGGGCACAGATACGCAGTATTTT. It translates to CASSQSPSGGTDTQYF.

V usage is TRBV30 and J usage is TRBJ1-5; D ambiguous. V lost 0 bases, J lost 2 bases, and 11 bases lay in between. CDR1 is GTSNPN and CDR2 is SVGIG in the germline V gene (reference sequence). The CDR3 is made up of 15 amino acids. CDR3 sequence reads: CAWSVPPGGNQPQHF. The CDR3 coding sequence is TGTGCCTGGAGTGTACCTCCGGGTGGCAATCAGCCCCAGCATTTT.

Note on this clone: Additional DNA sequences in this sample encode the identical CDR3. This chain links TRBV24-1 with TRBJ2-5; TRBD1 might be the D (6 bases). The CDR3 has 13 residues. CDR1 is KGHDR, CDR2 SFDVKD, per germline. The V gene lost 3 bases and the J gene lost 5 bases, with 9 bases spanning the gap. CDR3 residues: CATSDPRGETQYF. The CDR3 DNA reads TGTGCCACCAGTGATCCAAGGGGGGAGACCCAGTACTTC.

The rearrangement joins TRBV9 to TRBJ2-5, with a weak D call TRBD2 (6 bases). This CDR3 spans 13 amino acids. Trimming stripped 5 bases from V and 2 bases from J, with 10 bases between. Germline V gene sequence: CDR1 SGDLS, CDR2 YYNGEE. This CDR3 reads CASSRDSQETQYF. The CDR3 DNA sequence: TGTGCCAGCAGTCGGGACTCGCAAGAGACCCAGTACTTC.

The chain couples TRBV5-1 to TRBJ2-5; D remains ambiguous. Germline CDR1 reads SGHRS; CDR2 reads YFSETQ. The V end was cut by 0 bases, the J end by 4 bases, with 16 bases between. The CDR3 totals 16 residues. CDR3 nucleotide sequence: TGCGCCAGCAGCTTGGCCCAGGCGAACCCGCGAGAGACCCAGTACTTC. It specifies CASSLAQANPRETQYF.

CDR3 DNA: TGCAGCGTGGGGGGTCCAGATACGCAGTATTTT. As protein: CSVGGPDTQYF. This chain uses TRBV29-1 with TRBJ2-3; weak D call: TRBD2 (6 bases). Germline V gene lookup returns CDR1 SQVTM and CDR2 ANQGSEA. This CDR3 spans 11 amino acids. V dropped 6 bases and J dropped 4 bases, with 8 bases sitting between them.

V usage is TRBV5-4 and J usage is TRBJ2-2; 8 bases align to TRBD1. The trim removed 0 bases at V and 0 bases at J, leaving 10 bases unmatched. The CDR3 extends over 19 amino acids. CDR1 is SGHNT and CDR2 is YYREEE in the germline V gene (reference sequence). DNA of the CDR3: TGTGCCAGCAGCTTGGGTTCCGTACCGGGACAGGCGAACACCGGGGAGCTGTTTTTT. It specifies CASSLGSVPGQANTGELFF.

The V and J genes are TRBV27 and TRBJ1-6, with D tentatively TRBD1 (6 bases). This CDR3 is 16 amino acids long. CDR1 and CDR2 (germline): MNHEY, SMNVEV (reference sequence). Trimming took 0 bases from V and 6 from J, leaving 12 bases between them. CDR3 in amino acids: CASSLSGGRINSPLHF. The CDR3 DNA follows: TGTGCCAGCAGTTTATCGGGGGGGCGTATTAATTCACCCCTCCACTTT.

The chain uses TRBV6-2 or TRBV6-3 and TRBJ2-4, with a possible D match to TRBD2 (5 bases). The CDR3 loop spans 13 amino acids. Germline CDR1 and CDR2: MNHEY and SVGEGT. V lost 4 bases to trimming and J lost 9 bases, with 13 bases between them. CDR3 protein: CASSLLRTAIQYF. For the CDR3, the DNA is TGTGCCAGCAGTTTACTCCGGACTGCCATTCAGTACTTC.

The rearrangement links TRBV6-5 to TRBJ2-3, with a tentative D call TRBD2 (5 bases). Germline loops: CDR1 MNHEY, CDR2 SVGAGI. This CDR3 contains 13 residues. Trimming cost V 7 bases and J 0 bases, with 8 bases left between them. CDR3 residues: CASTGGSTDTQYF. DNA of the CDR3: TGTGCCAGCACCGGCGGGAGCACAGATACGCAGTATTTT.

This chain uses TRBV5-4 with TRBJ2-7; unclear D gene. V was trimmed by 0 bases and J by 2 bases, leaving 6 bases between them. The CDR3 totals 13 residues. CDR1 and CDR2 (germline): SGHNT, YYREEE (reference sequence). CDR3 coding DNA: TGTGCCAGCAGCTTGGGCAGTCCCTACGAGCAGTACTTC. This translates into CASSLGSPYEQYF.

This clone was seen only once. CDR3 region: CATSGPTQGYNEQFF. The CDR3 nucleotides are TGTGCCACCAGTGGGCCAACGCAGGGGTACAATGAGCAGTTCTTC. The V gene is TRBV24-1, the J gene TRBJ2-1, with D possibly TRBD1 on 6 matching bases. The CDR3 sequence is 15 residues long. Germline V gene data show CDR1 as KGHDR and CDR2 as SFDVKD. The V end lost 5 bases, the J end lost 4 bases, and 14 bases lay between the germline ends.

The chain combines TRBV14 with TRBJ2-1; no reliable D call. The V gene's germline CDR1 is SGHDN and CDR2 FVKESK. Trimming removed 0 bases from V and 10 bases from J, with 13 bases in between. The CDR3 extends over 14 amino acids. CDR3 residues: CASSQELRSEEQFF. The DNA of the CDR3 is TGTGCCAGCAGCCAAGAGCTCCGGAGTGAGGAGCAGTTCTTC.

The chain uses TRBV5-1 and TRBJ1-2; TRBD1 aligns across 8 bases. CDR1 SGHRS and CDR2 YFSETQ come from the germline V gene. This CDR3 has 17 residues. The V gene end was trimmed by 4 bases and the J gene end by 3 bases; junction bases not matched to a gene: 14. CDR3 DNA: TGCGCCAGCAGCCGGGACAGGAGACCAAACGAAGACTATGGCTACACCTTC. Translated, it gives CASSRDRRPNEDYGYTF.